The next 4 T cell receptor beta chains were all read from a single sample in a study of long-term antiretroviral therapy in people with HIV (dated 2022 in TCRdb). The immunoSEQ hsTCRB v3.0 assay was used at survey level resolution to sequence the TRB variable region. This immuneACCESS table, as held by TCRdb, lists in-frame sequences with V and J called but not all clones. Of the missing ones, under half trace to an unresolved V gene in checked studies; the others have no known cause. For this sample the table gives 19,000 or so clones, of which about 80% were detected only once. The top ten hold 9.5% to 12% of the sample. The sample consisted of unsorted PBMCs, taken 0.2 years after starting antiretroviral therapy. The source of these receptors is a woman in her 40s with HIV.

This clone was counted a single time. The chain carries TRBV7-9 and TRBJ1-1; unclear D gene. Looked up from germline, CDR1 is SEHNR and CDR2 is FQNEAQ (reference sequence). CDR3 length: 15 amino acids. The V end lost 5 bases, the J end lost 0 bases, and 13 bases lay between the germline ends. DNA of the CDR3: TGTGCCAGCAGCCCCCGCACACTAGTGAACACTGAAGCTTTCTTT. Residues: CASSPRTLVNTEAFF.

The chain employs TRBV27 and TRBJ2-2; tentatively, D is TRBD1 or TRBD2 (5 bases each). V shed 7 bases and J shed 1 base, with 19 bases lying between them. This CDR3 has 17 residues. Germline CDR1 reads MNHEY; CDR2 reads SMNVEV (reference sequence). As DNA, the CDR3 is TGTGCCAGCACCTCTAGAGTCGGGACGGTGAACACCGGGGAGCTGTTTTTT. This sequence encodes CASTSRVGTVNTGELFF.

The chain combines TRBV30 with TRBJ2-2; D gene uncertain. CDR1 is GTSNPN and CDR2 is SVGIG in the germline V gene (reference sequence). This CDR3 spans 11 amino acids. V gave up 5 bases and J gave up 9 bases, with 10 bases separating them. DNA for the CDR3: TGTGCCTGGGGCGGCGCCTGGGAGCTGTTTTTT. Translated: CAWGGAWELFF.

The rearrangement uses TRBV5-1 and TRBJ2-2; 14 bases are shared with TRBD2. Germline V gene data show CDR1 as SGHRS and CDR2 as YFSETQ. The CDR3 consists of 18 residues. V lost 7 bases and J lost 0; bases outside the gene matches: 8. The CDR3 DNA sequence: TGCGCCAGCCGACTAGCGGGAGGGTTTGGAACGAACACCGGGGAGCTGTTTTTT. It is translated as CASRLAGGFGTNTGELFF.